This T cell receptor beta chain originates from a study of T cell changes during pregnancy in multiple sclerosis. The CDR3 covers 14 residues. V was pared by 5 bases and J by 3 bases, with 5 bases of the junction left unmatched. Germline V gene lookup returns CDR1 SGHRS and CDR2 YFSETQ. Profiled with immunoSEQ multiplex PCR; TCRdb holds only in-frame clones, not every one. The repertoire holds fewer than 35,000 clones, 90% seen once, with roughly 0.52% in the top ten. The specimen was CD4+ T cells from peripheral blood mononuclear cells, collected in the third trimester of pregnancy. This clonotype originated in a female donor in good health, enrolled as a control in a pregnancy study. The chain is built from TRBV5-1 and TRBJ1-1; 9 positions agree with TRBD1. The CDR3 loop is CASSPDRGDTEAFF. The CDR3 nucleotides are TGCGCCAGCAGTCCGGACAGGGGAGACACTGAAGCTTTCTTT.